The TCR beta chain under discussion was sequenced for a study of blood T cell repertoires in COVID-19. Looking at the study overall: Both acute and convalescent COVID-19 samples were obtained from the United States, Italy and Spain. T cells, B-cell-depleted T cells, or PBMCs provided the cDNA or gDNA that served as material.

Original processing notes: It was from reference gene primer amplification that nucleated cell counts were estimated. Data came from immunoSEQ multiplex PCR; TCRdb stores just in-frame clones and leaves some out. That table is the source of V, J and clone size, and D and trimming were worked out from the DNA. Seen here are 150,000 or so clones, 65% to 85% observed once, and the top ten hold about 3.5%. The CDR3 is 19 residues long. Germline CDR1 reads SSHAT; CDR2 reads FNYEAQ (reference sequence). A few counts support this clone. The junction does not match germline at one end; this may be a read error.

This TCR was recovered from a woman aged 45-65 years in a cohort exposed to, infected with or recovered from COVID-19 (not recorded which). The sample taken for sequencing was PBMCs or T cells enriched from blood (not recorded which). The genes are TRBV7-7 and TRBJ2-4, with 12 positions matching TRBD2. For the CDR3, the DNA is TGTGCTAGCAGCTTCCCCTATGGGACTAGCGGGCGGGCCAAAAACATTCAGTACTTC. Its protein is CASSFPYGTSGRAKNIQYF.